This is a list of T cell receptor beta chains from one sample in a study of OX40 agonist ivuxolimab in advanced cancers. Libraries were prepared by immunoSEQ multiplex PCR; TCRdb keeps only in-frame clonotypes and omits some of them. The table shows roughly 80,000 clones, with 84% occurring only once. Sample: CD4+ or CD8+ T cells sorted from blood, taken in a trial of the OX40 agonist ivuxolimab. The receptors derive from an adult with an advanced solid tumor such as melanoma, head and neck, liver or kidney cancer. The CDR3 runs from the conserved cysteine through the conserved F or W. Each record gives: J gene, D gene, clone size, V gene, CDR3 protein, CDR3 DNA. A D gene is named only where the DNA matches it firmly. Some rows mark clone size as missing; the rest say once, few, many or name a class of expanded clone.

j_gene: TRBJ2-1
d_gene: TRBD2
abundance: .
v_gene: TRBV30
CDR3aa: CAWSDGTSGRIHEQFF
CDR3nt: TGTGCCTGGAGTGACGGGACTAGCGGGAGAATTCATGAGCAGTTCTTC

j_gene: TRBJ1-5
d_gene: .
abundance: .
v_gene: TRBV4-1
CDR3aa: CASSQDIGQPQHF
CDR3nt: TGCGCCAGCAGCCAAGATATCGGTCAGCCCCAGCATTTT

j_gene: TRBJ1-1
d_gene: .
abundance: .
v_gene: TRBV2
CDR3aa: CASMSYLSTEAFF
CDR3nt: TGTGCCAGCATGTCCTACCTGAGCACTGAAGCTTTCTTT

j_gene: TRBJ2-1
d_gene: .
abundance: once
v_gene: TRBV19
CDR3aa: CASSIYPQSSYNEQFF
CDR3nt: TGTGCCAGTAGTATCTATCCCCAAAGCTCCTACAATGAGCAGTTCTTC

j_gene: TRBJ2-2
d_gene: .
abundance: .
v_gene: TRBV7-2
CDR3aa: CASSFYLGGELFF
CDR3nt: TGTGCCAGCAGCTTTTACTTAGGGGGGGAGCTGTTTTTT

j_gene: TRBJ1-5
d_gene: TRBD1
abundance: .
v_gene: TRBV19
CDR3aa: CASTLDRAFNQPQHF
CDR3nt: TGTGCCAGTACCTTGGACAGGGCTTTCAATCAGCCCCAGCATTTT

j_gene: TRBJ2-7
d_gene: .
abundance: .
v_gene: TRBV7-2
CDR3aa: CASSLQGGFYEQYF
CDR3nt: TGTGCCAGCAGCTTACAAGGGGGATTCTACGAGCAGTACTTC

j_gene: TRBJ2-7
d_gene: .
abundance: once
v_gene: TRBV18
CDR3aa: CASSGTPATYEQYF
CDR3nt: TGTGCCAGCTCAGGGACACCTGCCACCTACGAGCAGTACTTC

j_gene: TRBJ1-6
d_gene: .
abundance: .
v_gene: TRBV18
CDR3aa: CASSPGTNSPLHF
CDR3nt: TGTGCCAGCTCACCAGGGACTAACTCACCCCTCCACTTT

j_gene: TRBJ2-1
d_gene: .
abundance: once
v_gene: TRBV9
CDR3aa: CASSVGVQYNEQFF
CDR3nt: TGTGCCAGCAGCGTAGGGGTTCAGTACAATGAGCAGTTCTTC

j_gene: TRBJ1-4
d_gene: TRBD1
abundance: .
v_gene: TRBV5-1
CDR3aa: CASSSTGVEEKLFF
CDR3nt: TGCGCCAGCAGTTCGACAGGGGTTGAAGAAAAACTGTTTTTT

j_gene: TRBJ2-7
d_gene: TRBD1
abundance: .
v_gene: TRBV11-2
CDR3aa: CASSLSLDRAYEQYF
CDR3nt: TGTGCCAGCAGCTTAAGTTTAGACAGGGCCTACGAGCAGTACTTC

j_gene: TRBJ2-7
d_gene: TRBD2
abundance: .
v_gene: TRBV7-3
CDR3aa: CASSLASSGGPYEQYF
CDR3nt: TGTGCCAGCAGCTTAGCTAGTAGCGGGGGGCCCTACGAGCAGTACTTC

j_gene: TRBJ1-6
d_gene: TRBD1
abundance: few
v_gene: TRBV10-3
CDR3aa: CAISQDRDNSPLHF
CDR3nt: TGTGCCATCAGTCAAGACAGGGATAATTCACCCCTCCACTTT

j_gene: TRBJ1-4
d_gene: .
abundance: .
v_gene: TRBV7-9
CDR3aa: CASSSQEIQKLFF
CDR3nt: TGTGCCAGCAGCTCCCAGGAGATCCAAAAACTGTTTTTT

j_gene: TRBJ2-7
d_gene: .
abundance: .
v_gene: TRBV4-2
CDR3aa: CASSQENGGTYEQYF
CDR3nt: TGTGCCAGCAGCCAAGAAAATGGTGGGACCTACGAGCAGTACTTC

j_gene: TRBJ1-6
d_gene: .
abundance: few
v_gene: TRBV13
CDR3aa: CASSLGQTIAPLHF
CDR3nt: TGTGCCAGCAGCCTGGGGCAGACAATAGCCCCCCTCCACTTT

j_gene: TRBJ2-5
d_gene: TRBD1
abundance: .
v_gene: TRBV7-2
CDR3aa: CASSLSPTGGVQETQYF
CDR3nt: TGTGCCAGCAGCTTATCTCCGACAGGGGGTGTTCAAGAGACCCAGTACTTC

j_gene: TRBJ2-6
d_gene: .
abundance: .
v_gene: TRBV11-2
CDR3aa: CASSTLVSGANVLTF
CDR3nt: TGTGCCAGCAGTACCCTTGTATCTGGGGCCAACGTCCTGACTTTC

j_gene: TRBJ1-1
d_gene: .
abundance: .
v_gene: TRBV6-5
CDR3aa: CASSYSIGGRNTEAFF
CDR3nt: TGTGCCAGCAGTTACTCTATTGGGGGCAGGAACACTGAAGCTTTCTTT

j_gene: TRBJ2-1
d_gene: TRBD2
abundance: once
v_gene: TRBV19
CDR3aa: CASRFLGTSGGGNEQFF
CDR3nt: TGTGCCAGTAGATTCCTAGGAACTAGCGGGGGTGGGAATGAGCAGTTCTTC

j_gene: TRBJ2-1
d_gene: TRBD1
abundance: once
v_gene: TRBV15
CDR3aa: CATSRDYRTGGYNEQFF
CDR3nt: TGTGCCACCAGCAGAGATTATCGGACAGGGGGATACAATGAGCAGTTCTTC

j_gene: TRBJ2-3
d_gene: TRBD1
abundance: .
v_gene: TRBV5-4
CDR3aa: CASSTGTGVGDTQYF
CDR3nt: TGTGCCAGCAGCACCGGGACAGGGGTTGGAGATACGCAGTATTTT

j_gene: TRBJ2-5
d_gene: TRBD2
abundance: .
v_gene: TRBV4-1
CDR3aa: CASSQGLAGGQETQYF
CDR3nt: TGCGCCAGCAGCCAAGGACTAGCGGGGGGTCAAGAGACCCAGTACTTC

j_gene: TRBJ2-5
d_gene: .
abundance: .
v_gene: TRBV7-2
CDR3aa: CASSLVSSSQETQYF
CDR3nt: TGTGCCAGCAGCTTAGTCTCTAGCTCCCAAGAGACCCAGTACTTC

j_gene: TRBJ2-7
d_gene: TRBD1
abundance: many
v_gene: TRBV9
CDR3aa: CASSPSTGAPYEQYF
CDR3nt: TGTGCCAGCAGCCCCTCGACAGGGGCTCCCTACGAGCAGTACTTC

j_gene: TRBJ2-3
d_gene: TRBD1
abundance: .
v_gene: TRBV5-4
CDR3aa: CASSLGPDRRKPDTQYF
CDR3nt: TGTGCCAGCAGCTTGGGACCGGACAGGAGAAAACCAGATACGCAGTATTTT

j_gene: TRBJ2-3
d_gene: .
abundance: few
v_gene: TRBV9
CDR3aa: CASSAWASTDTQYF
CDR3nt: TGTGCCAGCAGCGCCTGGGCCAGCACAGATACGCAGTATTTT

j_gene: TRBJ1-1
d_gene: TRBD1
abundance: .
v_gene: TRBV13
CDR3aa: CASSYQGGGAEAFF
CDR3nt: TGTGCCAGCAGCTACCAGGGGGGTGGCGCTGAAGCTTTCTTT

j_gene: TRBJ2-7
d_gene: .
abundance: .
v_gene: TRBV7-2
CDR3aa: CASSLGGALYEQYF
CDR3nt: TGTGCCAGCAGCTTAGGCGGGGCCCTCTACGAGCAGTACTTC

j_gene: TRBJ1-6
d_gene: TRBD1
abundance: .
v_gene: TRBV5-6
CDR3aa: CASSFGTGGAYSPLHF
CDR3nt: TGTGCCAGCAGCTTTGGGACAGGGGGCGCGTATTCACCCCTCCACTTT

j_gene: TRBJ2-7
d_gene: .
abundance: .
v_gene: TRBV11-3
CDR3aa: CASSSGAGASYEQYF
CDR3nt: TGTGCCAGCAGCTCTGGGGCAGGGGCCTCCTACGAGCAGTACTTC

j_gene: TRBJ2-2
d_gene: .
abundance: .
v_gene: TRBV7-2
CDR3aa: CASSLGRPAGELFF
CDR3nt: TGTGCCAGCAGCTTAGGGCGACCCGCCGGGGAGCTGTTTTTT

j_gene: TRBJ2-1
d_gene: .
abundance: .
v_gene: TRBV5-1
CDR3aa: CASSLSGQTVNEQFF
CDR3nt: TGCGCCAGCAGCTTGAGCGGACAGACGGTGAATGAGCAGTTCTTC

j_gene: TRBJ2-1
d_gene: .
abundance: once
v_gene: TRBV7-9
CDR3aa: CASSLAQAGGYEQFF
CDR3nt: TGTGCCAGCAGCTTAGCGCAGGCTGGGGGCTATGAGCAGTTCTTC

j_gene: TRBJ1-1
d_gene: .
abundance: .
v_gene: TRBV5-1
CDR3aa: CASSLLGQAPHEAFF
CDR3nt: TGCGCCAGCAGCTTGCTGGGGCAGGCACCTCATGAAGCTTTCTTT

j_gene: TRBJ2-1
d_gene: TRBD2
abundance: .
v_gene: TRBV7-2
CDR3aa: CASSPSGGAYNEQFF
CDR3nt: TGTGCCAGCAGCCCTAGCGGGGGGGCCTACAATGAGCAGTTCTTC

j_gene: TRBJ2-1
d_gene: TRBD2
abundance: .
v_gene: TRBV15
CDR3aa: CATSRVGGRGHNEQFF
CDR3nt: TGTGCCACCAGCAGAGTGGGCGGGAGAGGCCACAATGAGCAGTTCTTC

j_gene: TRBJ2-2
d_gene: .
abundance: .
v_gene: TRBV27
CDR3aa: CASSFLQNTGELFF
CDR3nt: TGTGCCAGCAGTTTTCTCCAGAACACCGGGGAGCTGTTTTTT

j_gene: TRBJ2-1
d_gene: TRBD1
abundance: .
v_gene: TRBV11-3
CDR3aa: CASSPDRALKGEQFF
CDR3nt: TGTGCCAGCAGCCCGGACAGGGCCCTGAAGGGTGAGCAGTTCTTC

j_gene: TRBJ1-1
d_gene: .
abundance: .
v_gene: TRBV18
CDR3aa: CASSPPLTVNTEAFF
CDR3nt: TGTGCCAGCTCACCACCGTTAACGGTGAACACTGAAGCTTTCTTT

j_gene: TRBJ2-1
d_gene: TRBD2
abundance: .
v_gene: TRBV6-6
CDR3aa: CASSYQLAGVYNEQFF
CDR3nt: TGTGCCAGCAGTTACCAACTAGCGGGGGTCTACAATGAGCAGTTCTTC

j_gene: TRBJ1-2
d_gene: .
abundance: .
v_gene: TRBV2
CDR3aa: CASSDRDYGYTF
CDR3nt: TGTGCCAGCAGTGACAGAGACTATGGCTACACCTTC

j_gene: TRBJ2-7
d_gene: .
abundance: .
v_gene: TRBV11-3
CDR3aa: CASSLVAGVKGEQYF
CDR3nt: TGTGCCAGCAGCTTAGTTGCTGGGGTTAAGGGCGAGCAGTACTTC

j_gene: TRBJ2-3
d_gene: .
abundance: .
v_gene: TRBV2
CDR3aa: CASSERRPAADTQYF
CDR3nt: TGTGCCAGCAGTGAACGTCGCCCGGCGGCAGATACGCAGTATTTT

j_gene: TRBJ2-2
d_gene: .
abundance: .
v_gene: TRBV30
CDR3aa: CAWSVPEGLANTGELFF
CDR3nt: TGTGCCTGGAGTGTACCGGAAGGTCTAGCGAACACCGGGGAGCTGTTTTTT

j_gene: TRBJ1-4
d_gene: .
abundance: few
v_gene: TRBV9
CDR3aa: CASSARWGDGEKLFF
CDR3nt: TGTGCCAGCAGCGCACGGTGGGGGGACGGGGAAAAACTGTTTTTT

j_gene: TRBJ2-1
d_gene: TRBD2
abundance: .
v_gene: TRBV15
CDR3aa: CATSRDGRPYNEQFF
CDR3nt: TGTGCCACCAGCAGAGACGGGAGGCCCTACAATGAGCAGTTCTTC

j_gene: TRBJ1-1
d_gene: .
abundance: .
v_gene: TRBV20-1
CDR3aa: CSASRGEEAFF
CDR3nt: TGCAGTGCTAGTAGAGGTGAAGAAGCTTTCTTT

j_gene: TRBJ1-5
d_gene: .
abundance: .
v_gene: TRBV6-1
CDR3aa: CASSETGTSFQPQHF
CDR3nt: TGTGCCAGCAGTGAAACAGGGACTAGTTTTCAGCCCCAGCATTTT

j_gene: TRBJ1-1
d_gene: .
abundance: .
v_gene: TRBV11-3
CDR3aa: CASSLGNMDTEAFF
CDR3nt: TGTGCCAGCAGCTTAGGTAATATGGACACTGAAGCTTTCTTT

j_gene: TRBJ1-2
d_gene: .
abundance: .
v_gene: TRBV29-1
CDR3aa: CSVWTAPNYGYTF
CDR3nt: TGCAGCGTTTGGACAGCCCCTAACTATGGCTACACCTTC

j_gene: TRBJ1-2
d_gene: TRBD1
abundance: .
v_gene: TRBV6-5
CDR3aa: CASSVVRGQGYTF
CDR3nt: TGTGCCAGCAGTGTCGTTAGGGGGCAAGGCTACACCTTC

j_gene: TRBJ2-7
d_gene: TRBD2
abundance: once
v_gene: TRBV5-1
CDR3aa: CASSFGTSEIYEQYF
CDR3nt: TGCGCCAGCAGCTTCGGGACTAGCGAGATCTACGAGCAGTACTTC